The subject of this entry is one TCR beta chain. Its specific antigen is unknown. From each donor, a roughly 2.5 ml peripheral blood sample was collected into PAXgene tubes and stored at -80 degrees C. Total RNA was isolated from whole blood with the PAXgene blood miRNA kit on an automated QIAcube, without T cell sorting. Peripheral blood from monozygotic twin pairs concordant or discordant for inflammatory bowel disease was subjected to deep TCRalpha and TCRbeta repertoire profiling with unique molecular barcoding. Smoking habits were recorded for all twin pairs, and individuals were classified as current, former or never smokers. The library came from 5' RACE. For each TCR library, 3,000 to 3,500 ng of total RNA was used. For each sample, cDNA synthesis with SMARTScribe reverse transcriptase was split into eight separate reactions. During cDNA synthesis, template switching introduced unique molecular identifiers that contained a 6-nucleotide sample barcode. Amplification of TCRalpha and TCRbeta cDNA involved two nested PCRs of 16 and 9 cycles, and each PCR was followed by bead purification. Before amplification, the cDNA was both treated with uracil DNA-glycosylase and purified with the QIAquick PCR purification kit. The second PCR was the step at which Illumina TruSeq-compatible adapters and sample-specific barcodes were added. Library quality and concentration were assessed using TapeStation and Qubit, and roughly 5.5 ng of each library was pooled. The pooled libraries were sequenced with 2 x 100 bp reads and custom sequencing primers on an Illumina HiSeq2500 single-index Rapid Run. The authors' pipeline ran thus. PCR and sequencing errors were corrected by UMI-based consensus assembly using MiGEC version 1.2.6. V(D)J alignment, clonotype assembly and CDR3 extraction were performed with MiXCR version 2.1.1. Gene usage, clonotype sharing and MAIT/NKT TCR abundance were normalised by analysing the top 1000, 10 000 and 20 000 clonotypes per sample. After downsampling to 27 000 UMIs, diversity was calculated as the inverse Simpson index using the vegan R package. Paired Mann-Whitney U tests were applied to discordant twin pairs, with Benjamini-Hochberg correction for multiple testing. TCRdb reprocessed the reads, so every CDR3 protein sequence counts as one entry and DNA is not shown. TCRdb, not the authors, supplied the V and J calls. This sample's table lists around 400,000 distinct CDR3 sequences. Together, the top ten hold 2% to 3% of the sample.

The entry originates in a study of monozygotic twins with inflammatory bowel disease (dated by TCRdb to between 2018 and 2021). With respect to the entire study: The complete study included around 30 monozygotic twin pairs: 19 IBD-discordant Danish pairs and nine German pairs, of which four were IBD-concordant and five were IBD-discordant. Disease-associated traits were sought mainly through comparisons between IBD patients and their genetically identical healthy co-twins within discordant pairs. Each individual had, on average, about 151 000 unique TCRalpha sequences and 181 000 unique TCRbeta sequences available for analysis.

On the study overall, not on this receptor specifically: A decrease in TCRbeta repertoire diversity, as measured by inverse Simpson index, was observed in IBD patients compared with their healthy co-twins. No difference in repertoire similarity was observed between concordant and discordant twins, possibly owing to limited statistical power. No single strong signal or clonotype linked to IBD turned up in the results, so the idea that one exists was not supported. Distinction between different T cell subtypes could not be achieved in the analysis. Compared with healthy twins, IBD patients had fewer clonotypes in common with other individuals, a difference most pronounced in patients showing signs of disease activity. Because patients received different immunosuppressive treatments, the repertoires may have picked up extra background noise and variability between individuals.

The CDR1 and CDR2 encoded by the germline V gene (reference sequence) are DFQATT and SNEGSKA. The CDR3 sequence holds 18 residues, the cysteine and phenylalanine included. No DNA was logged. Recombination joined TRBV20-1 with TRBJ2-1; the D gene TCRdb calls, TRBD1, cannot be checked with no DNA. Sequencing was performed on blood. This receptor was obtained from a human donor with ulcerative colitis or Crohn's disease, or a healthy co-twin of an affected twin (not recorded which). The CDR3 region: CSARDLIGAGAGIDEQFF.